The entry that follows covers one TCR beta chain sequence. CDR1 is SGHRS and CDR2 is YFSETQ in the germline V gene. The CDR3 consists of 13 residues. V dropped 4 bases and J dropped 1 base, with 5 bases sitting between them. This sample was taken from a study of blood T cell repertoires in COVID-19. The overall study: Collection of acute and convalescent COVID-19 samples took place in the United States, Italy and Spain. Sample material is recorded as cDNA or gDNA derived from T cells, B-cell-depleted T cells, or PBMCs.

Original analysis: Reference gene primers were amplified, and this amplification served to estimate nucleated cell counts. Produced via immunoSEQ multiplex PCR; TCRdb's table is partial and in-frame only. V, J and clone size derive from that table, while D and trimming were established from the DNA sequence. Of tens of thousands of clones in the sample, around 79% were seen once. Sequencing was done on a sample of peripheral blood. The source is a woman aged 80 or over with active or convalescent COVID-19. V usage is TRBV5-1 and J usage is TRBJ2-2, with D unresolved. The CDR3 DNA follows: TGCGCCAGCAGCAGCAAGAACACCGGGGAGCTGTTTTTT. Residues: CASSSKNTGELFF. Using reference TRBV5-1 and TRBJ2-2 for the parts outside the CDR3, the full variable domain is KAGVTQTPRYLIKTRGQQVTLSCSPISGHRSVSWYQQTPGQGLQFLFEYFSETQRNKGNFPGRFSGRQFSNSRSEMNVSTLELGDSALYLCASSSKNTGELFFGEGSRLTVL.